This TCR beta chain was obtained from a study of graft-versus-host responses after intestinal transplantation. Study details: Multivisceral, liver-intestinal, or isolated intestinal grafts were transplanted into recipients. Every transplant recipient was induced with anti-thymocyte globulin, then maintained on tacrolimus and steroids for around 3 years. Study outcomes and limitations: GvH clone levels peaked in circulation, and this peak was associated with early post-transplant HvG declines.

Concerning this clone itself: Antigen: not known.

The repertoire was sequenced with immunoSEQ multiplex PCR; TCRdb's copy has only in-frame clones and lacks some. The sample consists of about 90,000 clones, about nine tenths of them appearing once. This CDR3 comprises 15 residues. From germline, CDR1 is SGHAT and CDR2 FQDESV (reference sequence). V lost 5 bases to trimming and J lost 8 bases; unmatched junction nucleotides: 8. The rearrangement joins TRBV11-1 to TRBJ1-4; 10 nucleotides agree with TRBD1. The receptor comes from a human donor who was the organ donor for an intestinal transplant. Source: unstimulated CD4+ T cells sorted from spleen or lymph node cells, taken before transplant. CDR3 amino acids: CASSGRQGAREKLFF. For the CDR3, the DNA is TGTGCCAGCAGCGGGCGACAGGGGGCGAGGGAAAAACTGTTTTTT.